This T cell receptor (beta chain) was sequenced during a study of T cell repertoires in cytomegalovirus infection. TCRdb independently ran MiXCR on the reads; one entry per CDR3 protein. The sample holds roughly 280,000 distinct CDR3 sequences; approximately 9.1% are singletons and the top ten take over 12%. This clonotype has at least ten counts. The CDR3 extends over 14 amino acids. The germline V gene encodes CDR1 SGHTA and CDR2 FQGNSA. Trimming shortened V by 1 base and J by 9 bases, and 14 bases separated the two germline ends. The sequence came from a human donor in good health (CMV status not recorded). Some clones in this sample may be carry-over from other donors' samples. The source material was PBMCs. This chain connects TRBV7-2 to TRBJ2-3; possible D gene TRBD2, 6 bases. The CDR3 loop is CASSLGPSRETQYF. The CDR3 DNA sequence: TGTGCCAGCAGCTTAGGGCCATCACGGGAGACGCAGTATTTT. The variable domain in full, completed from reference TRBV7-2 and TRBJ2-3, reads GAGVSQSPSNKVTEKGKDVELRCDPISGHTALYWYRQSLGQGLEFLIYFQGNSAPDKSGLPSDRFSAERTGGSVSTLTIQRTQQEDSAVYLCASSLGPSRETQYFGPGTRLTVL.